This T cell receptor beta chain was identified in a study of vaccination and CD4 T cells after COVID-19. As for the study in general: Investigators took post-vaccine samples a median roughly 72 days after dose two, within a range of 14 to 241. The cells were exposed to overlapping spike peptides originating from SARS-CoV-2, HCoV-NL63, HCoV-OC43 and HCoV-229E for stimulation.

Germline lookup yields CDR1 LGHNA and CDR2 YNFKEQ. The J segment lost 3 bases and the V segment lost 1 base, leaving 1 base of the junction unmatched. The CDR3 length is 15 residues. Scientists ran DNA taken from cultured CD4+ T cells through the Oncomine TCR Beta short-read assay for sequencing. MiXCR, applied by TCRdb to the PCR reads, yields one record per CDR3 protein. The sample lists more than 9,500 distinct CDR3 sequences, roughly 44% occurring once. Regarding this clonotype: Its matching antigen is unknown.

Treatment reported: roughly 10-day PBMC culture with coronavirus spike peptide pools or control peptides (ViraFEST assay). Sequenced input: CD4+ T cells from blood, cultured in vitro. The clonotype originates from a human donor who had recovered from COVID-19. The V gene is TRBV4-2, the J gene TRBJ2-1; 9 bases align to TRBD2. The CDR3 bases are TGTGCCAGCAGCCAAGCTAGCGGGGACTACAATGAGCAGTTCTTC. This translates into CASSQASGDYNEQFF.